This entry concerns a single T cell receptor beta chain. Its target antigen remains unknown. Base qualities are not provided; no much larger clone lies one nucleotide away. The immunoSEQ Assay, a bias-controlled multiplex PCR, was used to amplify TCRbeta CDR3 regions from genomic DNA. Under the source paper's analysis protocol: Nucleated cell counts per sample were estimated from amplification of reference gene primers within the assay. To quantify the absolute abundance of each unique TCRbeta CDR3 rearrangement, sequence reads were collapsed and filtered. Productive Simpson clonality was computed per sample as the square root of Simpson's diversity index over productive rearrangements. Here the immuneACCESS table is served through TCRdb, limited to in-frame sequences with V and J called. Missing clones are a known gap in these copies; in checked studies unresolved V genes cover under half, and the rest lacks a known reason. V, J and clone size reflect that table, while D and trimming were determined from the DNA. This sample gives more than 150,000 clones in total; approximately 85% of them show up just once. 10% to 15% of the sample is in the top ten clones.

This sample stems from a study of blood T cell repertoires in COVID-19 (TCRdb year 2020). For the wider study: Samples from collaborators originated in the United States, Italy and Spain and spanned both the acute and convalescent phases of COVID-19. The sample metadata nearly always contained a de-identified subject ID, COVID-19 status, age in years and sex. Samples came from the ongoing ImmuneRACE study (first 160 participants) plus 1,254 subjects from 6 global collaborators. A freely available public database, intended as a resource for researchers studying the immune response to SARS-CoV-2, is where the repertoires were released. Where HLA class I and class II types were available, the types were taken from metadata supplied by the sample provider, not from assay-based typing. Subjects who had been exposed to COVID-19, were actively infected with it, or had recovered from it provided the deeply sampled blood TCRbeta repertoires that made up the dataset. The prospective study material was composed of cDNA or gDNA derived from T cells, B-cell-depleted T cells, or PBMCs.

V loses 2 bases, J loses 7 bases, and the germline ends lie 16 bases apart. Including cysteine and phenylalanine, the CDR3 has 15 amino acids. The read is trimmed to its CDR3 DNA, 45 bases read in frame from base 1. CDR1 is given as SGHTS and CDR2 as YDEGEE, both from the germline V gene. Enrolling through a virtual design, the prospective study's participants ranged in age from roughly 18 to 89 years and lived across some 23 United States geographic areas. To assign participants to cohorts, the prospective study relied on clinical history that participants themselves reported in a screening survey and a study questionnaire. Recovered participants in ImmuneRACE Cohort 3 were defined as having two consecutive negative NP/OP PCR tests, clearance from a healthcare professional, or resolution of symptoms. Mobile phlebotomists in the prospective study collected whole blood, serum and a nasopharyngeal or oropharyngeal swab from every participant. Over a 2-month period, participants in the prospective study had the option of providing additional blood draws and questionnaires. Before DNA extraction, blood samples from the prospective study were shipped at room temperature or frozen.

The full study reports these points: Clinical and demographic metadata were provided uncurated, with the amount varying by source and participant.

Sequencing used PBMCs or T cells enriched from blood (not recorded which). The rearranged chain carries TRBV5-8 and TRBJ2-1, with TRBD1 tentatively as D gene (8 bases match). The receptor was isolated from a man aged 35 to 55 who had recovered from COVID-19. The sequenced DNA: TGTGCCAGCAGCTTACAGGGGGGGGACCTGAATGAGCAGTTCTTC. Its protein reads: CASSLQGGDLNEQFF.